This T cell receptor beta chain emerged from a study of shared clonotypes between healthy human individuals. Points from the study as a whole: Sequencing depth was predicted to influence how clonotypes are shared among donors.

CDR3 length: 12 amino acids. Trimming shortened V by 8 bases and J by 5 bases, and 10 bases separated the two germline ends. Germline V gives CDR1 SNHLY, CDR2 FYNNEI. Across several immunoSEQ plates, the genomic DNA of each subset was split evenly. This table comes from immunoSEQ multiplex PCR, and its TCRdb copy is limited to in-frame clones, with some not included. The sample has some 2,000,000 clones, roughly 94% seen once. A word on this clone: Its antigen is still unknown.

CD8 cells classed as naive were CD45RO-negative and positively selected for CCR7, excluding terminally differentiated effector memory CD45RA+ cells. All participating donors were Caucasian adults from Nashville, Tennessee. This sequence originates from a man aged 18 to 30 in good health. The V and J genes are TRBV2 and TRBJ1-5, with a tentative D call TRBD1 (5 bases). The source material was naive CD8+ T cells sorted from blood. CDR3 sequence (DNA): TGTGCCAGCGAAGGGGAGGATCAGCCCCAGCATTTT. Its translation is CASEGEDQPQHF. The full variable domain, in which reference TRBV2 and TRBJ1-5 provide the parts outside the CDR3, is EPEVTQTPSHQVTQMGQEVILRCVPISNHLYFYWYRQILGQKVEFLVSFYNNEISEKSEIFDDQFSVERPDGSNFTLKIRSTKLEDSAMYFCASEGEDQPQHFGDGTRLSIL.